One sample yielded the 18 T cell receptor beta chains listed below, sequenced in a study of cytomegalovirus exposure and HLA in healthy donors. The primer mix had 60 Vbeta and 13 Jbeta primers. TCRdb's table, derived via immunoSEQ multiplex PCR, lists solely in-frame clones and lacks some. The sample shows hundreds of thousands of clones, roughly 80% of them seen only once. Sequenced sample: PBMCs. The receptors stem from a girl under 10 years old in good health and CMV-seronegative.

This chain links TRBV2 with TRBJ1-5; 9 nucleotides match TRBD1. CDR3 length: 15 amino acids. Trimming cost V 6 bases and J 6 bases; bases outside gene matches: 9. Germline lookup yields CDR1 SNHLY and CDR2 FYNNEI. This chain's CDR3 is CASSPQGQGSQPQHF. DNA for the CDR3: TGTGCCAGCAGCCCTCAAGGACAGGGGAGTCAGCCCCAGCATTTT.

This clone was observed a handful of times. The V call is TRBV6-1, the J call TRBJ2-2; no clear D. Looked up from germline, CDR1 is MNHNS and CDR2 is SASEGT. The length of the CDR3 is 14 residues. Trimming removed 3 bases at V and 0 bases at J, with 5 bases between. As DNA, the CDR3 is TGTGCCAGCAGTGAGCGTCCGAACACCGGGGAGCTGTTTTTT. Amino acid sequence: CASSERPNTGELFF.

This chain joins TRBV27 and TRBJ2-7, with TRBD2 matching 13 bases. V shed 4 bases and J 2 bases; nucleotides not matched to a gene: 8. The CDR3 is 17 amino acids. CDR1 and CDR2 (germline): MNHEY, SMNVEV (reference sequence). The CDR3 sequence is CASSSSILAGGPYEQYF. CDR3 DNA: TGTGCCAGCAGTTCGTCGATACTAGCGGGAGGGCCCTACGAGCAGTACTTC.

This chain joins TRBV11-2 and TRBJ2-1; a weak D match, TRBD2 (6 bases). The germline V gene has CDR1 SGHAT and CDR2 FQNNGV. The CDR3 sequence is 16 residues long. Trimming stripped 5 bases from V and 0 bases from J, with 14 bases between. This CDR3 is CASSPHRGFSYNEQFF. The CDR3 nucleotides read TGTGCCAGCAGCCCCCATCGGGGGTTCTCCTACAATGAGCAGTTCTTC.

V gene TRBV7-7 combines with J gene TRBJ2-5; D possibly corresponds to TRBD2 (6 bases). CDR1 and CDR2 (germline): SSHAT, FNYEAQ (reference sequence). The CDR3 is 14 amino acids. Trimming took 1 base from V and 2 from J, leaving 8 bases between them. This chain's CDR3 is CASSLVGGQETQYF. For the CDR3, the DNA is TGTGCCAGCAGCTTAGTGGGGGGTCAAGAGACCCAGTACTTC.

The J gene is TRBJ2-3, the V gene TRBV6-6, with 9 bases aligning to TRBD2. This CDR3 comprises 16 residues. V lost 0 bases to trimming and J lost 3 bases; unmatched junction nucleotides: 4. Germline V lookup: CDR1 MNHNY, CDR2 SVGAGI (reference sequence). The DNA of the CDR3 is TGTGCCAGCAGTTACTCGGGAGCGGGAGGAACAGATACGCAGTATTTT. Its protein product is CASSYSGAGGTDTQYF.

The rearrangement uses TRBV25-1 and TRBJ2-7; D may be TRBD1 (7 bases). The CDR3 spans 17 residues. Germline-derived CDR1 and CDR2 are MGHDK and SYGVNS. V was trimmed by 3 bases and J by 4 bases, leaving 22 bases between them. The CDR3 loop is CASSEGGVGRGAYEQYF. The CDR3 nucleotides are TGTGCCAGCAGTGAGGGTGGTGTGGGCAGGGGGGCGTACGAGCAGTACTTC.

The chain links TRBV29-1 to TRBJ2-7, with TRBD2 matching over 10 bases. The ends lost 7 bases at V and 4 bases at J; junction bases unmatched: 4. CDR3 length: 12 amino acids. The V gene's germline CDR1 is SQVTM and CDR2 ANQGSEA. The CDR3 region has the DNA TGCAGCGCGAGCGGGAGGGATTACGAGCAGTACTTC. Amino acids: CSASGRDYEQYF.

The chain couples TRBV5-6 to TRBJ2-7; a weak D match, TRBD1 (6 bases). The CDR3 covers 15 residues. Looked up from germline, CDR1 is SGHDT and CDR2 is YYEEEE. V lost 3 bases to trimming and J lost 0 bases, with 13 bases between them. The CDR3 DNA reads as TGTGCCAGCAGCTCTACAGGGCTGCTCTCCTACGAGCAGTACTTC. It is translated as CASSSTGLLSYEQYF.

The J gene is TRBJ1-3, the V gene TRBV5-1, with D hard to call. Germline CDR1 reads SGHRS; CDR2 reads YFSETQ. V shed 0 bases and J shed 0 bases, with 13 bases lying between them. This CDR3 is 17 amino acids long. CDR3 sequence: CASSLAGGPHSGNTIYF. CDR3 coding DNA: TGCGCCAGCAGCTTGGCCGGCGGCCCTCACTCTGGAAACACCATATATTTT.

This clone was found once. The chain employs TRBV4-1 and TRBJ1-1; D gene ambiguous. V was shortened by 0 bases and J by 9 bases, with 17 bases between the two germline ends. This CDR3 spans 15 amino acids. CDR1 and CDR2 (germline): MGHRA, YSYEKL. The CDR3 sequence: CASSQDWGGITQAFF. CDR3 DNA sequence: TGCGCCAGCAGCCAAGATTGGGGAGGGATAACCCAAGCTTTCTTT.

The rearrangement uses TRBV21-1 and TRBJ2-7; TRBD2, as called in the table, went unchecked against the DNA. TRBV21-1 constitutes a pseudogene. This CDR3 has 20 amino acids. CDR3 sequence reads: CASSKAPPGVCGGHSYEQYF. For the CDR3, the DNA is TGTGCCAGCAGCAAAGCCCCCCCGGGTGTGTGCGGGGGCCACTCCTACGAGCAGTACTTC.

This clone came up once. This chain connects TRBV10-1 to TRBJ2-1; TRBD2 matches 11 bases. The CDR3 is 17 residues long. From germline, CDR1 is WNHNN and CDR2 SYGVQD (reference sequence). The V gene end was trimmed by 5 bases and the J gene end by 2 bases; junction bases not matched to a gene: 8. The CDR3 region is CASSPGLSGGAYNEQFF. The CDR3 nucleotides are TGCGCCAGCAGTCCGGGGCTTAGCGGGGGGGCCTACAATGAGCAGTTCTTC.

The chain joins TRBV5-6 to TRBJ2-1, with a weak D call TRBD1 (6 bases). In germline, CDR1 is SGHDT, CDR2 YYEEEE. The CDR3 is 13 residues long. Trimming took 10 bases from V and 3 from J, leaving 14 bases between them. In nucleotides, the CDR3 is TGTGCCGGTTCGATGACAGGCTACAATGAGCAGTTCTTC. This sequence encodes CAGSMTGYNEQFF.

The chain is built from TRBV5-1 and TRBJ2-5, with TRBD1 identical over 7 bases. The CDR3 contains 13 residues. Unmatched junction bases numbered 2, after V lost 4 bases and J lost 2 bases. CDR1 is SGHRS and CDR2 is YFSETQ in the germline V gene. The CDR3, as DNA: TGCGCCAGCAGCCAGACAGGGCAAGAGACCCAGTACTTC. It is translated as CASSQTGQETQYF.

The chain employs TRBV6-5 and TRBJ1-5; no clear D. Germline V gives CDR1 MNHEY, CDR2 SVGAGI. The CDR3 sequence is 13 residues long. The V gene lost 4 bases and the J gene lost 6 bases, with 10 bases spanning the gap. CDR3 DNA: TGTGCCAGCAGTTCTCAGTCGGGTCAGCCCCAGCATTTT. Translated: CASSSQSGQPQHF.

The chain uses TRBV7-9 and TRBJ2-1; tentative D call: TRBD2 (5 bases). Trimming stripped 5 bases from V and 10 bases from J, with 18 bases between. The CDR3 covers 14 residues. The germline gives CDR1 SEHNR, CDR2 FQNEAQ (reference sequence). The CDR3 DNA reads TGTGCCAGCAGCCCCCTCCCGGGAAGTAACGAGCAGTTCTTC. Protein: CASSPLPGSNEQFF.

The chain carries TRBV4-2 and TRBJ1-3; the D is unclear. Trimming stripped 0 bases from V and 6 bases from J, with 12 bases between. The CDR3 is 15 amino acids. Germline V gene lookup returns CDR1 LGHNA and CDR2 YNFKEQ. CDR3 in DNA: TGTGCCAGCAGCCAAGATCTAGGCCCTGCAAACACCATATATTTT. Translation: CASSQDLGPANTIYF.